The next 23 T cell receptor beta chains were all read from a single sample in a study of T cell changes during pregnancy in multiple sclerosis. Only in-frame clones appear in the TCRdb table, and some are missing; sequencing was by immunoSEQ multiplex PCR. The sample includes about 93,000 clones, around 92% seen only once; the top ten take around 2%. Sequenced material: peripheral blood, taken after pregnancy. These receptors were taken from a female donor with multiple sclerosis, enrolled in a pregnancy study.

V and J are TRBV7-3 and TRBJ2-2; D call uncertain. The CDR3 contains 12 residues. Germline assignment: CDR1 SGHTA and CDR2 FQGTGA. Between the trimmed V and J ends, which lost 2 bases and 6 bases, there was a span of 4 bases. CDR3: CASSLPAGELFF. The CDR3 nucleotides read TGTGCCAGCAGCTTACCTGCCGGGGAGCTGTTTTTT.

The V gene is TRBV9, the J gene TRBJ1-1; 9 nucleotides match TRBD1. J gave up 0 bases and V 3 bases, and 3 bases lay outside the gene matches. This CDR3 has 15 residues. Germline V gives CDR1 SGDLS, CDR2 YYNGEE. The CDR3 protein is CASSAGDRVNTEAFF. Here the CDR3 DNA reads TGTGCCAGCAGCGCCGGGGACAGGGTGAACACTGAAGCTTTCTTT.

V is TRBV30 and J is TRBJ1-1; D gene unclear. The CDR3 runs to 14 residues. Germline lookup yields CDR1 GTSNPN and CDR2 SVGIG (reference sequence). Trimming cost V 0 bases and J 0 bases, with 8 bases left between them. The CDR3 DNA reads TGTGCCTGGAGTGTGAGGGTGATGAACACTGAAGCTTTCTTT. This translates into CAWSVRVMNTEAFF.

The chain carries TRBV4-1 and TRBJ2-3, with D perhaps TRBD2 (5 bases). The CDR3 runs 12 residues. Germline CDR1 is MGHRA and CDR2 is YSYEKL. Trimming pared 0 bases from V and 9 bases from J, leaving 7 bases between. The CDR3 reads CASSQEGDTQYF. CDR3 in DNA: TGCGCCAGCAGCCAAGAGGGAGACACGCAGTATTTT.

This clone was recorded once. This chain joins TRBV7-9 and TRBJ1-3; 8 nucleotides agree with TRBD1. The CDR3 extends over 15 amino acids. The germline V gene has CDR1 SEHNR and CDR2 FQNEAQ (reference sequence). Losses at the gene ends were 1 base for V and 2 bases for J; bases not matched to a gene: 1. The CDR3 protein is CASSLGTGPGNTIYF. The CDR3 DNA is TGTGCCAGCAGCTTAGGGACAGGGCCTGGAAACACCATATATTTT.

This chain links TRBV5-1 with TRBJ2-3, with D possibly matching TRBD1 (5 bases). This CDR3 has 13 amino acids. V lost 0 bases and J 7 bases, leaving 9 bases between the germline ends. CDR1 is SGHRS, CDR2 YFSETQ, per germline. CDR3 nucleotide sequence: TGCGCCAGCAGCTTGGACAGGCGAAATACGCAGTATTTT. This translates into CASSLDRRNTQYF.

The chain combines TRBV11-2 with TRBJ2-3, with 11 bases fitting TRBD2. CDR1 and CDR2 (germline): SGHAT, FQNNGV. Trimming removed 3 bases from V and 5 bases from J; junction bases left unmatched: 4. The CDR3 covers 15 residues. The CDR3 loop is CASSFTSGGRDTQYF. In DNA form, the CDR3 reads TGTGCCAGCAGCTTTACTAGCGGGGGAAGAGATACGCAGTATTTT.

The chain links TRBV7-7 to TRBJ1-5; TRBD1 matches 8 bases. CDR1 and CDR2 from the germline V gene are SSHAT and FNYEAQ (reference sequence). The CDR3 is made up of 17 amino acids. Trimming cost V 3 bases and J 0 bases; bases outside gene matches: 7. The CDR3 loop reads CASSLLGGQVSNQPQHF. The CDR3 bases are TGTGCCAGCAGCTTGCTAGGGGGACAGGTTAGCAATCAGCCCCAGCATTTT.

The chain has TRBV14 and TRBJ1-2, with D perhaps TRBD1 (5 bases). Germline values: CDR1 SGHDN, CDR2 FVKESK. The germline V and J ends were trimmed by 6 bases and 2 bases, with 7 bases remaining between them. This CDR3 spans 12 amino acids. CDR3 amino acids: CASSNRNYGYTF. The CDR3 DNA reads TGTGCCAGCAGTAACAGGAACTATGGCTACACCTTC.

This clone appeared a single time. The chain uses TRBV30 and TRBJ2-7; the match to TRBD1 covers 9 bases. With 0 bases clipped from V and 5 bases from J, the junction kept 8 bases outside the gene matches. Per the germline V gene, CDR1 is GTSNPN and CDR2 is SVGIG (reference sequence). The CDR3 totals 15 residues. The CDR3 sequence is CAWSVKWTGAHEQYF. Here the CDR3 DNA reads TGTGCCTGGAGTGTAAAGTGGACAGGGGCCCACGAGCAGTACTTC.

As DNA, the CDR3 is TGCGCCAGCAGCTTGATGGGGGCGGGAGCCAACACTGAAGCTTTCTTT. This gives the protein CASSLMGAGANTEAFF. V and J are TRBV5-1 and TRBJ1-1; TRBD1 might be the D (6 bases). This CDR3 region has 16 residues. CDR1 is SGHRS and CDR2 is YFSETQ in the germline V gene. V shed 1 base and J shed 2 bases, with 15 bases lying between them.

The V and J genes are TRBV2 and TRBJ2-1; 9 bases are shared with TRBD2. This CDR3 has 15 residues. Germline assignment: CDR1 SNHLY and CDR2 FYNNEI. The V gene end was trimmed by 6 bases and the J gene end by 4 bases; junction bases not matched to a gene: 7. The DNA of the CDR3 is TGTGCCAGCAGAATTCAGACTAGCGGTTACAATGAGCAGTTCTTC. Encoded protein: CASRIQTSGYNEQFF.

The V and J genes are TRBV27 and TRBJ2-5, with 13 bases that match TRBD2. CDR1 is MNHEY, CDR2 SMNVEV, per germline (reference sequence). The junction had 5 bases not matched to a gene; V was cut back by 6 bases and J by 7 bases. The CDR3 sequence is 14 residues long. As DNA, the CDR3 is TGTGCCAGCAGACATACTAGCGGGAGGGTGACCCAGTACTTC. This gives the protein CASRHTSGRVTQYF.

The chain couples TRBV6-5 to TRBJ1-1; D call uncertain. V was clipped by 6 bases and J by 1 base, with 12 bases between them. The CDR3 is 14 residues long. Germline CDR1 is MNHEY and CDR2 is SVGAGI. CDR3 protein: CASSREDQNTEAFF. As DNA, the CDR3 is TGTGCCAGCAGCCGGGAGGATCAGAACACTGAAGCTTTCTTT.

CDR3 coding DNA: TGCGCCAGCAGCTTAACGGACATCTCTGGGGCCAACGTCCTGACTTTC. As protein: CASSLTDISGANVLTF. The chain links TRBV5-1 to TRBJ2-6, with D perhaps matching TRBD1 (5 bases). Germline CDR1 and CDR2: SGHRS and YFSETQ. The CDR3 is 16 amino acids. V lost 2 bases and J 0 bases, leaving 9 bases between the germline ends.

The chain recombines TRBV11-2 with TRBJ2-7; D may be TRBD1 (5 bases). This CDR3 spans 12 amino acids. Trimming left V 0 bases short and J 5 bases short, with 5 bases between. Germline V CDR1 and CDR2: SGHAT, FQNNGV. CDR3 nucleotide sequence: TGTGCCAGCAGCTTAGACAGGGACGAGCAGTACTTC. Protein product: CASSLDRDEQYF.

The table lists this clone with a few counts. V and J are TRBV4-2 and TRBJ2-7, with 7 bases aligning to TRBD2. Germline trimming cut 3 bases from V and 3 bases from J; bases unmatched to any gene: 5. The germline V gene has CDR1 LGHNA and CDR2 YNFKEQ. The CDR3 is 14 amino acids. Written as DNA, the CDR3 is TGTGCCAGCAGCCAGGGGACTACGAGCTACGAGCAGTACTTC. This codes for CASSQGTTSYEQYF.

The chain carries TRBV30 and TRBJ1-1; the match to TRBD1 covers 7 bases. Per the germline V gene, CDR1 is GTSNPN and CDR2 is SVGIG (reference sequence). This CDR3 is built from 13 residues. The junction had 6 bases not matched to a gene; V was cut back by 4 bases and J by 4 bases. CDR3 in DNA: TGTGCCTGGACCACTACAGGGGCCACTGAAGCTTTCTTT. Its translation: CAWTTTGATEAFF.

The chain combines TRBV18 with TRBJ2-7, with 7 bases identical to TRBD1. V gave up 6 bases and J gave up 2 bases; unmatched junction bases: 10. CDR3 length: 15 amino acids. Germline CDR1 and CDR2: KGHSH and LQKENI. CDR3 residues: CASSPGQYGAYEQYF. The CDR3 nucleotides read TGTGCCAGCTCTCCGGGACAGTACGGCGCCTACGAGCAGTACTTC.

The chain has TRBV7-6 and TRBJ2-7, with TRBD1 matching 11 bases. CDR3 length equals 15 residues. In germline, CDR1 is SGHVS, CDR2 FNYEAQ. V lost 3 bases, J lost 6 bases, and 7 bases stayed unmatched. CDR3 bases: TGTGCCAGCAGCTTGGGACAGGGGGGAGTGGGCGAGCAGTACTTC. Residues: CASSLGQGGVGEQYF.

The chain recombines TRBV6-5 with TRBJ2-1; tentative D call: TRBD1 (6 bases). Germline V CDR1 and CDR2: MNHEY, SVGAGI. The V end was cut by 2 bases, the J end by 9 bases, with 17 bases between. CDR3 length: 15 residues. DNA for the CDR3: TGTGCCAGCAGTTACGATGCGCCAGAGGACAGTGAGCAGTTCTTC. This gives the protein CASSYDAPEDSEQFF.

The genes are TRBV6-6 and TRBJ1-1; 7 positions match TRBD1. The germline CDR1 and CDR2 sequences are MNHNY and SVGAGI (reference sequence). The CDR3 covers 15 residues. V trimming: 4 bases; J trimming: 4 bases; junction bases outside the gene matches: 9. The CDR3 DNA reads as TGTGCCAGCAGTTTAAAGACAGGGTGGCTCACTGAAGCTTTCTTT. It is translated as CASSLKTGWLTEAFF.

The V gene is TRBV7-9, the J gene TRBJ1-2; 8 positions match TRBD1. The junction had 6 bases not matched to a gene; V was cut back by 1 base and J by 5 bases. CDR1 and CDR2 (germline): SEHNR, FQNEAQ (reference sequence). The CDR3 has 15 residues. This CDR3 is CASSLVGQGRYGYTF. The CDR3 bases are TGTGCCAGCAGCTTAGTAGGACAGGGTCGGTATGGCTACACCTTC. Using reference TRBV7-9 and TRBJ1-2 for the parts outside the CDR3, the full variable domain is DTGVSQNPRHKITKRGQNVTFRCDPISEHNRLYWYRQTLGQGPEFLTYFQNEAQLEKSRLLSDRFSAERPKGSFSTLEIQRTEQGDSAMYLCASSLVGQGRYGYTFGSGTRLTVV.